A few counts support the clone carrying this T cell receptor (beta chain). These data belong to a study of blood T cell repertoires in COVID-19. The CDR3 is 15 residues long. Germline V gene data show CDR1 as LNHDA and CDR2 as SQIVND (reference sequence). Germline trimming cut 5 bases from V and 4 bases from J; bases unmatched to any gene: 5. The method was immunoSEQ multiplex PCR; TCRdb's version includes in-frame clones alone and lacks a portion of them. The data contain nearly 80,000 clones, roughly 80% of them singletons. This receptor was identified in a woman between 65 and 79 years old with acute or convalescent COVID-19. The sequenced sample consisted of peripheral blood. This chain uses TRBV19 with TRBJ1-5; 10 bases map to TRBD1. As DNA, the CDR3 is TGTGCCAGTAGTGACCGGACAGGGGGGAATCAGCCCCAGCATTTT. Amino acids: CASSDRTGGNQPQHF.